This TCR beta chain was identified during a study of graft-versus-host responses after intestinal transplantation. Study background: For approximately three years after anti-thymocyte globulin induction, all recipients took tacrolimus and steroids.

The authors combined around 200,000 CFSE-labeled responder cells with around 200,000 irradiated, violet-dye-labeled stimulator cells in plates. Here immunoSEQ multiplex PCR was the method, and the copy in TCRdb shows in-frame clones only, minus some. The repertoire consists of 15,000 to 20,000 clones, with approximately 38% occurring once and the leading ten covering over 3%. Deletions cut 7 bases from V and 5 bases from J, with 17 bases between. Germline CDR1 is LNHDA and CDR2 is SQIVND (reference sequence). The CDR3 sequence is 14 residues long. The sequence derives from a human patient who received an intestinal transplant. The material sequenced was alloreactive CD8+ T cells from a mixed lymphocyte reaction culture, taken before intestinal transplant. Subset noted: CFSE-low proliferating T cells sorted from approximately 6-day pre-transplant mixed lymphocyte reaction (GvH or HvG direction). The chain recombines TRBV19 with TRBJ1-2; unclear D gene. This chain's CDR3 is CASTHQRPLYGYTF. The CDR3 DNA is TGTGCCAGTACCCATCAGCGACCCCTTTATGGCTACACCTTC.